Listed here are 30 T cell receptor beta chains from one sample, sequenced in a study of post-analysis software for immune sequencing data. Study outcomes and limitations: The study found TRBV5-6, TRBV5-1 and TRBV20-1 among about 5 TRBV segments more frequent in patients than controls.

No cognate antigen is known for these TCRs. TCR beta libraries were prepared from cDNA with unique molecular identifiers. One entry per CDR3 protein, called by TCRdb with MiXCR from the PCR reads. The sample lists more than 500,000 distinct CDR3 sequences, roughly 34% occurring once. Material: blood. The origin of the receptors is a girl aged 2-17 years with multiple sclerosis.

The J gene is TRBJ1-1, the V gene TRBV6-5; 7 bases align to TRBD1. V lost 6 bases and J lost 4; bases outside the gene matches: 11. The CDR3 contains 15 residues. Germline V lookup: CDR1 MNHEY, CDR2 SVGAGI. CDR3 loop: CASRDTGTESTEAFF. The CDR3 bases are TGTGCCAGCAGAGACACCGGGACAGAGAGCACTGAAGCTTTCTTT.

The chain carries TRBV27 and TRBJ1-5, with 7 bases lining up with TRBD1. The ends lost 4 bases at V and 9 bases at J; junction bases unmatched: 12. Germline V gene data show CDR1 as MNHEY and CDR2 as SMNVEV (reference sequence). There are 15 residues in the CDR3. CDR3 protein: CASSSLTGLESPQHF. CDR3 nucleotide sequence: TGTGCCAGCAGTTCCCTGACAGGGTTAGAGTCGCCCCAGCATTTT.

This clonotype appeared a few times. The V call is TRBV5-5, the J call TRBJ1-2; D might be TRBD1 (6 bases). Trimming removed 4 bases at V and 2 bases at J, with 12 bases between. This CDR3 comprises 14 residues. The germline gives CDR1 SGHKS, CDR2 YYEKEE (reference sequence). CDR3 protein: CASSGATGNYGYTF. The CDR3, as DNA: TGTGCCAGCAGCGGGGCAACAGGGAACTATGGCTACACCTTC.

This clonotype was observed a few times. The chain is built from TRBV4-1 and TRBJ2-3, with D possibly TRBD1 on 6 matching bases. Per the germline V gene, CDR1 is MGHRA and CDR2 is YSYEKL. There are 15 residues in the CDR3. With 0 bases removed from V and 0 bases from J, the gap between germline ends came to 7 bases. The DNA for the CDR3 is TGCGCCAGCAGCCAAGAGGACAGCAGCACAGATACGCAGTATTTT. It translates to CASSQEDSSTDTQYF.

In its sample, this clonotype was seen a few times. CDR3 DNA: TGTGCCAGCAGCTCCTTATTTGAAGAAGCTTTCTTT. Translated, it gives CASSSLFEEAFF. The J gene is TRBJ1-1, the V gene TRBV6-2 or TRBV6-3; D not certain. The CDR3 is 12 residues long. Germline V gives CDR1 MNHEY, CDR2 SVGEGT. V lost 6 bases, J lost 8 bases, and 13 bases lay in between.

The V gene is TRBV6-1, the J gene TRBJ1-3; D is ambiguous. The CDR3 sequence is 17 residues long. Per the germline V gene, CDR1 is MNHNS and CDR2 is SASEGT. The V end was cut by 3 bases, the J end by 0 bases, with 15 bases between. The CDR3 DNA sequence: TGTGCCAGCAGTGATAGAGGTAGACTGACCTCTGGAAACACCATATATTTT. It translates to CASSDRGRLTSGNTIYF.

This clonotype appeared a single time. This chain joins TRBV13 and TRBJ2-1; no reliable D call. Trimming removed 5 bases from V and 0 bases from J, with 11 bases in between. The germline gives CDR1 PRHDT, CDR2 FYEKMQ (reference sequence). The CDR3 spans 15 residues. The CDR3 loop is CASSPGSPSYNEQFF. DNA of the CDR3: TGTGCCAGCAGCCCTGGGTCTCCCTCCTACAATGAGCAGTTCTTC.

The rearrangement links TRBV2 to TRBJ2-5, with 11 bases lining up with TRBD2. The J call may be incorrect, as the DNA end agrees better with TRBJ2-7. CDR3 size: 13 residues. Looked up from germline, CDR1 is SNHLY and CDR2 is FYNNEI. Here the CDR3 reads CASIPLAGDEQYF. The CDR3 bases are TGTGCCAGCATCCCACTAGCGGGGGACGAGCAGTACTTC.

The table lists this clonotype with a few counts. The rearrangement uses TRBV9 and TRBJ2-5; D is unresolved. The V gene lost 0 bases and the J gene lost 3 bases, with 3 bases spanning the gap. The CDR3 totals 12 residues. CDR1 and CDR2 (germline): SGDLS, YYNGEE. DNA of the CDR3: TGTGCCAGCAGCGTAGATGAAGAGACCCAGTACTTC. Protein sequence: CASSVDEETQYF.

The chain uses TRBV20-1 and TRBJ1-6; 7 nucleotides align to TRBD1. The germline gives CDR1 DFQATT, CDR2 SNEGSKA (reference sequence). This CDR3 spans 13 amino acids. The V gene end was trimmed by 5 bases and the J gene end by 10 bases; junction bases not matched to a gene: 8. As DNA, the CDR3 is TGCAGTGCTCTGACAGGGTCGGAGTCACCCCTCCACTTT. Protein sequence: CSALTGSESPLHF.

V is TRBV5-1 and J is TRBJ1-2; no reliable D call. Trimming stripped 2 bases from V and 6 bases from J, with 14 bases between. The CDR3 covers 14 residues. The germline V gene has CDR1 SGHRS and CDR2 YFSETQ. This CDR3 reads CASSFIGPQDGYTF. The CDR3 DNA reads TGCGCCAGCAGCTTTATCGGACCCCAAGATGGCTACACCTTC.

The sample holds a few counts of this clonotype. V and J are TRBV10-1 and TRBJ2-1; no clear D gene. This CDR3 contains 15 residues. Germline V lookup: CDR1 WNHNN, CDR2 SYGVQD (reference sequence). V was trimmed by 2 bases and J by 4 bases, leaving 12 bases between them. CDR3 protein: CASSEGQGRYNEQFF. The DNA of the CDR3 is TGCGCCAGCAGTGAGGGCCAAGGGCGGTACAATGAGCAGTTCTTC.

The gene calls are TRBV20-1 and TRBJ1-6; 11 bases agree with TRBD1. There are 15 residues in the CDR3. The V gene's germline CDR1 is DFQATT and CDR2 SNEGSKA (reference sequence). V lost 3 bases and J lost 10; bases outside the gene matches: 8. The CDR3 here is CSARTGTGGRSPLHF. The CDR3 nucleotides read TGCAGTGCTAGGACAGGGACAGGGGGACGATCACCCCTCCACTTT.

This sequence joins TRBV7-9 and TRBJ1-1; no reliable D call. The ends were cut back, 1 base at V and 4 bases at J, with 16 bases in the middle. CDR1 is SEHNR and CDR2 is FQNEAQ in the germline V gene (reference sequence). The CDR3 contains 16 residues. CDR3 DNA sequence: TGTGCCAGCAGCTTAGGAGTCTCCTTAGAGGTCACTGAAGCTTTCTTT. It codes for CASSLGVSLEVTEAFF.

The V call is TRBV10-3, the J call TRBJ2-1; tentatively, D is TRBD2 (7 bases). Per the germline V gene, CDR1 is ENHRY and CDR2 is SYGVKD. The CDR3 runs to 12 residues. V lost 8 bases, J lost 7 bases, and 12 bases lay in between. The CDR3 nucleotides read TGTGCCATCGGGGAGGGGGGGAATGAGCAGTTCTTC. Protein sequence: CAIGEGGNEQFF.

The V and J genes are TRBV29-1 and TRBJ1-2; D unresolved. The V end lost 3 bases, the J end lost 8 bases, and 13 bases lay between the germline ends. Germline V lookup: CDR1 SQVTM, CDR2 ANQGSEA. CDR3 size: 12 residues. The CDR3 region has the DNA TGCAGCGTTGATGACCCGCGTGGGGGCTACACCTTC. Translated, it gives CSVDDPRGGYTF.

The sample holds a few counts of this clonotype. V usage is TRBV10-1 and J usage is TRBJ2-5; TRBD2 aligns across 9 bases. Unmatched junction bases numbered 6, after V lost 5 bases and J lost 5 bases. The CDR3 extends over 14 amino acids. The germline V gene encodes CDR1 WNHNN and CDR2 SYGVQD (reference sequence). CDR3 bases: TGCGCCAGCAGTAATGCGGGGGGGCCCGAGACCCAGTACTTC. It encodes CASSNAGGPETQYF.

This chain connects TRBV12-3 or TRBV12-4 to TRBJ1-6; D might be TRBD1 (6 bases). Trimming pared 7 bases from V and 3 bases from J, leaving 13 bases between. The CDR3 covers 15 residues. This chain's CDR3 is CASIRTDIYNSPLHF. In nucleotides, the CDR3 is TGTGCCAGCATCAGGACAGACATCTATAATTCACCCCTCCACTTT.

The chain links TRBV29-1 to TRBJ2-1; D not certain. V lost 2 bases and J 2 bases, leaving 16 bases between the germline ends. The CDR3 runs to 16 residues. Germline V gives CDR1 SQVTM, CDR2 ANQGSEA. CDR3 in DNA: TGCAGCGTTGAAACCACTAAGAGGTTCCCCTACAATGAGCAGTTCTTC. It yields the protein CSVETTKRFPYNEQFF.

This sequence joins TRBV20-1 and TRBJ2-7; unclear D gene. Germline CDR1 reads DFQATT; CDR2 reads SNEGSKA (reference sequence). Trimming removed 3 bases from V and 0 bases from J, with 9 bases in between. This CDR3 is built from 13 residues. The CDR3 region has the DNA TGCAGTGCTAGTTCAGCTAGCTCCTACGAGCAGTACTTC. Translated, it gives CSASSASSYEQYF.

J is TRBJ1-6 and V is TRBV6-1, with a possible D match to TRBD1 (6 bases). V was trimmed by 1 base and J by 7 bases, leaving 20 bases between them. The V gene's germline CDR1 is MNHNS and CDR2 SASEGT. The length of the CDR3 is 18 residues. The CDR3 reads CASSEDSLAYRGNSPLHF. The CDR3 DNA reads TGTGCCAGCAGTGAAGACAGTCTAGCTTATAGGGGGAATTCACCCCTCCACTTT.

Only one count was recorded for this clonotype. The chain carries TRBV3-1 and TRBJ1-2; D is unclear. Trimming stripped 0 bases from V and 5 bases from J, with 4 bases between. The CDR3 sequence is 12 residues long. Germline V lookup: CDR1 LGHDT, CDR2 YNNKEL (reference sequence). CDR3: CASSQDPYGYTF. CDR3 nucleotides: TGTGCCAGCAGCCAAGATCCGTATGGCTACACCTTC.

The V call is TRBV5-1, the J call TRBJ2-5; TRBD2 matches 13 bases. From germline, CDR1 is SGHRS and CDR2 YFSETQ. The CDR3 spans 17 residues. J gave up 1 base and V 4 bases, and 7 bases lay outside the gene matches. For the CDR3, the DNA is TGCGCCAGCAGCGTGGGACTAGCGGGGTTTACCCAAGAGACCCAGTACTTC. Translation: CASSVGLAGFTQETQYF.

Only a few counts were recorded for this clonotype. This sequence joins TRBV9 and TRBJ2-7; D is unresolved. Germline V gives CDR1 SGDLS, CDR2 YYNGEE. The CDR3 contains 14 residues. V was cut by 0 bases and J by 4 bases, with 11 bases left in between. The chain's CDR3 is CASSVAGRLYEQYF. The CDR3 DNA sequence: TGTGCCAGCAGCGTAGCTGGACGGCTTTACGAGCAGTACTTC.

The rearrangement joins TRBV7-8 to TRBJ2-1, with D perhaps assigned TRBD1 or TRBD2 (6 bases each). V was shortened by 5 bases and J by 0 bases, with 14 bases between the two germline ends. The CDR3 has 16 residues. Germline V gene sequence: CDR1 SGHVS, CDR2 FQNEAQ. This CDR3 is CASSDRGRSSYNEQFF. As DNA, the CDR3 is TGTGCCAGCAGCGATAGGGGGAGGAGCTCCTACAATGAGCAGTTCTTC.

In its sample, this clonotype was seen a few times. The chain links TRBV7-9 to TRBJ2-7; 11 nucleotides line up with TRBD1. The CDR3 totals 15 residues. V shed 4 bases and J 2 bases; nucleotides not matched to a gene: 4. Germline CDR1 reads SEHNR; CDR2 reads FQNEAQ (reference sequence). CDR3 amino acids: CASSSEGQGAYEQYF. The CDR3 coding sequence is TGTGCCAGCAGCTCTGAGGGACAGGGGGCCTACGAGCAGTACTTC.

The sample holds a few counts of this clonotype. The V gene is TRBV10-2, the J gene TRBJ1-6, with unresolved D. The CDR3 extends over 14 amino acids. The germline V gene encodes CDR1 WSHSY and CDR2 SAAADI. V was cut by 10 bases and J by 5 bases, with 15 bases left in between. Written as DNA, the CDR3 is TGCGCCACCCTCACCAACACGAATAATTCACCCCTCCACTTT. Protein sequence: CATLTNTNNSPLHF.

This clonotype was counted ten times or more. V gene TRBV5-1 combines with J gene TRBJ2-5; 10 nucleotides agree with TRBD2. Germline V gene lookup returns CDR1 SGHRS and CDR2 YFSETQ. The CDR3 is 15 amino acids. With V trimmed by 7 bases and J by 1 base, 7 bases remained unmatched. CDR3 sequence (DNA): TGCGCCAGCGGTACTAGCGGGGTACCCCAAGAGACCCAGTACTTC. Protein: CASGTSGVPQETQYF.

J is TRBJ2-1 and V is TRBV20-1; 8 bases fit TRBD1. V lost 3 bases to trimming and J lost 6 bases; unmatched junction nucleotides: 7. The CDR3 is made up of 14 amino acids. In germline, CDR1 is DFQATT, CDR2 SNEGSKA (reference sequence). The CDR3 loop reads CSARGPGTGNEQFF. CDR3 DNA sequence: TGCAGTGCTAGGGGCCCCGGGACAGGCAATGAGCAGTTCTTC.

This clonotype has just a few counts. The chain recombines TRBV4-2 with TRBJ2-1, with D perhaps TRBD2 (6 bases). Germline values: CDR1 LGHNA, CDR2 YNFKEQ. The CDR3 is 14 amino acids. V lost 2 bases, J lost 6 bases, and 11 bases lay in between. CDR3 DNA: TGTGCCAGCAGCCAATCCTTGGGGGGCAATGAGCAGTTCTTC. Translated, it gives CASSQSLGGNEQFF.